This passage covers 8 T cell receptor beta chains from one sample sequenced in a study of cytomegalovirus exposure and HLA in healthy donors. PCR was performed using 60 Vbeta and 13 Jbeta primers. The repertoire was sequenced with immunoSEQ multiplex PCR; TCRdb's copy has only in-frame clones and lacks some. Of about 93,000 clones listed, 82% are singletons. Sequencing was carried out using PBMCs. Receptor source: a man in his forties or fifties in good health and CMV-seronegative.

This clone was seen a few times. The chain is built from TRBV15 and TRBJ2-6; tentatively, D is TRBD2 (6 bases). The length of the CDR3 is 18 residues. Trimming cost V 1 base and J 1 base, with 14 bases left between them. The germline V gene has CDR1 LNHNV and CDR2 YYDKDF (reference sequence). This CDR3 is CATSRVGEGRSGANVLTF. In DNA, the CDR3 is TGTGCCACCAGCAGAGTCGGTGAGGGGAGGTCTGGGGCCAACGTCCTGACTTTC.

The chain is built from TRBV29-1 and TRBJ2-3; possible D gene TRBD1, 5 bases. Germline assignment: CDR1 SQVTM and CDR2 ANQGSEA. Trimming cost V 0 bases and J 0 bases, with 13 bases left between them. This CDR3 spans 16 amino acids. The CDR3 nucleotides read TGCAGCGTTGAAGAACGGCAGGACACTAGCACAGATACGCAGTATTTT. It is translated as CSVEERQDTSTDTQYF.

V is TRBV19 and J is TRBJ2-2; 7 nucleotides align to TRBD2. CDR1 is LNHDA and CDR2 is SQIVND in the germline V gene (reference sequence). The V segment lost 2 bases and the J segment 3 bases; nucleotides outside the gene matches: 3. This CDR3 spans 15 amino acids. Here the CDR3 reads CASSITGGYTGELFF. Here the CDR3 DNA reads TGTGCCAGTAGTATAACGGGGGGATACACCGGGGAGCTGTTTTTT.

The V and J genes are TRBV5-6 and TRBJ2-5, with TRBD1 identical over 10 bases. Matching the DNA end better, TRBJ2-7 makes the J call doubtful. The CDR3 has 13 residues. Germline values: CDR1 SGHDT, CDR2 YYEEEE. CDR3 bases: TGTGCCAGCAGCCGGGACAGGGGACACGAGCAGTACTTC. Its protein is CASSRDRGHEQYF.

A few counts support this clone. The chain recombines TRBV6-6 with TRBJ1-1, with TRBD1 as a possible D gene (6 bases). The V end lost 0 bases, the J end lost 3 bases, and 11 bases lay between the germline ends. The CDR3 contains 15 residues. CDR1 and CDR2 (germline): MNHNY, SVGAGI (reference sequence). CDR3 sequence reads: CASSYSIRGDTEAFF. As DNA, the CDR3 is TGTGCCAGCAGTTACTCTATCAGGGGCGACACTGAAGCTTTCTTT.

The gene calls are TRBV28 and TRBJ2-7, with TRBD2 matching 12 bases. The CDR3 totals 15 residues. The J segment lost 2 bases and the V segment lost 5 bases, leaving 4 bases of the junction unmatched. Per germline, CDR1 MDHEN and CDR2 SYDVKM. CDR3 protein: CASSTSGRPAYEQYF. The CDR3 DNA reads TGTGCCAGCAGTACTAGCGGGAGGCCCGCCTACGAGCAGTACTTC. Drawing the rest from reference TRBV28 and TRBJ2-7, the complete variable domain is DVKVTQSSRYLVKRTGEKVFLECVQDMDHENMFWYRQDPGLGLRLIYFSYDVKMKEKGDIPEGYSVSREKKERFSLILESASTNQTSMYLCASSTSGRPAYEQYFGPGTRLTVT.

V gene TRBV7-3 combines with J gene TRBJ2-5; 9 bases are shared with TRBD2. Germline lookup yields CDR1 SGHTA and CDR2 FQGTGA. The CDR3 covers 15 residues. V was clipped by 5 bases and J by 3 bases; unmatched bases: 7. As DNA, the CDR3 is TGTGCCAGCAGCCTGGCGGGAGGGCCTAAAGAGACCCAGTACTTC. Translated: CASSLAGGPKETQYF. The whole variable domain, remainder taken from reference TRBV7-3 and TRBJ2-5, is GAGVSQTPSNKVTEKGKYVELRCDPISGHTALYWYRQSLGQGPEFLIYFQGTGAADDSGLPNDRFFAVRPEGSVSTLKIQRTERGDSAVYLCASSLAGGPKETQYFGPGTRLLVL.

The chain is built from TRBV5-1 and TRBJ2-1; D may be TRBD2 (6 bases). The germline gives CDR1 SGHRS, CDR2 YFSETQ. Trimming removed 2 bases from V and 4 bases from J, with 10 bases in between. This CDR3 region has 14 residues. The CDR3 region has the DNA TGCGCCAGCAGCTTATCGGGAGCATACAATGAGCAGTTCTTC. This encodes CASSLSGAYNEQFF.